The sequence of this TCR beta chain was determined in a study of regulatory T cells in long-lasting Graves disease. In its sample, this clonotype was seen many times. Germline V CDR1 and CDR2: MNHEY, SMNVEV (reference sequence). The J segment lost 0 bases and the V segment lost 2 bases, leaving 8 bases of the junction unmatched. This CDR3 contains 17 residues. Noted time point: newly diagnosed GD, antithyroid drugs for less than 3 months. There was RNA extracted from PBMCs, and the TCR library was made from it. EDTA tubes received around 9 milliliters of collected peripheral blood. CDR3 regions were amplified by Arm-PCR using iRepertoire HTBI primers to build TCR beta libraries. Each CDR3 protein is one row after TCRdb ran MiXCR on the multiplex PCR reads. The sample records 350,000 to 550,000 distinct CDR3 sequences, 15% being singletons. This sample also belongs to another study, concerning T cells in Graves' hyperthyroidism and ophthalmopathy.

The source is a woman younger than 45 with Graves disease. This chain links TRBV27 with TRBJ2-5; TRBD1 agrees at 8 bases. Source: peripheral blood mononuclear cells (PBMCs), taken at new diagnosis, from a patient treated with antithyroid drugs. CDR3 bases: TGTGCCAGCAGTTTACCGCCGAGACAGGGGTACCAAGAGACCCAGTACTTC. It encodes CASSLPPRQGYQETQYF.